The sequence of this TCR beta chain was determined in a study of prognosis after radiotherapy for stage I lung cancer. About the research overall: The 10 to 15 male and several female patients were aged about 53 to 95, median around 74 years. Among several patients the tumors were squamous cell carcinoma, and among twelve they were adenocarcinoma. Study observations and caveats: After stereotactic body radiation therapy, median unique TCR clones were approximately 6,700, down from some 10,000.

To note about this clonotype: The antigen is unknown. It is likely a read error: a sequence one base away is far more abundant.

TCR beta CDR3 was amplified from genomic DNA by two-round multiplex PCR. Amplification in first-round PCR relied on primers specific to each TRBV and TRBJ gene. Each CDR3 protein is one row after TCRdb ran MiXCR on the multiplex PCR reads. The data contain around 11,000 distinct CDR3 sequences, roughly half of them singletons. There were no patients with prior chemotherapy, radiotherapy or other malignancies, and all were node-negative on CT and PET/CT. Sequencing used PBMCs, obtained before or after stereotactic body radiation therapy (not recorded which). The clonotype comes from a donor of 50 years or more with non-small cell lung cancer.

In nucleotides, the CDR3 is TGTGCCAGTAATGCGGGTGGTTGGGATGAGCAGTTCTTC. Residues: CASNAGGWDEQFF. The chain joins TRBV7-6 to TRBJ2-1; TRBD2 might be the D (5 bases). This CDR3 has 13 residues. The V gene's germline CDR1 is SGHVS and CDR2 FNYEAQ. V gave up 9 bases and J gave up 8 bases, with 17 bases separating them.